These 11 T cell receptor beta chains were all obtained from the same sample, sequenced in a study of response to subunit inactivated influenza vaccine. TCRdb passed the RT-PCR reads through MiXCR, listing each CDR3 protein once. Among about 780,000 distinct CDR3 sequences listed, roughly 20% were seen once. The source material was PBMCs from blood, sampled about 5 days after vaccination. The receptors come from a man between 50 and 59 years old who received an inactivated influenza vaccine.

This clonotype occurred a few times. Its ends do not fully match the called genes, so a read error is possible. The V gene is TRBV4-3, the J gene TRBJ2-5; either TRBD1 or TRBD2 may supply D (5 bases each). The CDR3 is 14 amino acids. Germline-derived CDR1 and CDR2 are LGHNA and YSLEER. CDR3 loop: CASSPGWDQGTQYF. In DNA form, the CDR3 reads TGCGCCAGCAGCCCCGGGTGGGACCAAGGGACCCAGTACTTC.

In regard to this clonotype: A read error may explain this, as a much larger clone is one base away. The V and J genes are TRBV12-3 or TRBV12-4 and TRBJ2-7, with no clear D. V was shortened by 3 bases and J by 2 bases, with 8 bases between the two germline ends. The CDR3 has 13 residues. CDR3 loop: CASSFSTTYEQYF. CDR3 sequence (DNA): TGTGCCAGCAGTTTTTCCACCACCTACGAGCAGTACTTC.

This clonotype appeared a few times. The rearrangement joins TRBV5-1 to TRBJ2-5, with D maybe TRBD1 (6 bases). The CDR3 sequence is 15 residues long. Per germline, CDR1 SGHRS and CDR2 YFSETQ. V lost 1 base and J lost 1, with 11 bases in between. CDR3 coding DNA: TGCGCCAGCAGCTTGCAAGGACAGAGCCAAGAGACCCAGTACTTC. This translates into CASSLQGQSQETQYF.

The chain has TRBV12-3 or TRBV12-4 and TRBJ2-2, with 14 bases matching TRBD2. V lost 0 bases and J lost 8; bases outside the gene matches: 2. The CDR3 covers 16 residues. The CDR3 coding sequence is TGTGCCAGCAGTTTAGCCGGGACTAGCGGGGGTGGGGAGCTGTTTTTT. This translates into CASSLAGTSGGGELFF.

The rearrangement uses TRBV20-1 and TRBJ1-2; 9 nucleotides match TRBD1. Germline V gene lookup returns CDR1 DFQATT and CDR2 SNEGSKA (reference sequence). The CDR3 has 13 amino acids. V was pared by 4 bases and J by 4 bases, with 4 bases of the junction left unmatched. The CDR3 DNA reads TGCAGTGCTAAGGACAGGGGTGGCTATGGCTACACCTTC. Amino acid sequence: CSAKDRGGYGYTF.

The DNA for the CDR3 is TGCAGTGCTCAAAGTCCGGGACTAGCGGGGAACGAGCAGTTCTTC. Protein product: CSAQSPGLAGNEQFF. The rearrangement uses TRBV20-1 and TRBJ2-1, with 13 bases matching TRBD2. There are 15 residues in the CDR3. Trimming at V came to 5 bases and at J to 10 bases, leaving 11 bases not matched to a gene. The germline V gene encodes CDR1 DFQATT and CDR2 SNEGSKA (reference sequence).

This clonotype turned up a few times. J is TRBJ2-2 and V is TRBV6-2 or TRBV6-3; perhaps TRBD2 as D (6 bases). This CDR3 is 14 amino acids long. In germline, CDR1 is MNHEY, CDR2 SVGEGT. Trimming cost V 5 bases and J 4 bases, with 11 bases left between them. In DNA, the CDR3 is TGTGCCAGCAGTCTTGTACTAGCCACCGGGGAGCTGTTTTTT. Protein: CASSLVLATGELFF.

This clonotype was found many times. The chain employs TRBV7-2 and TRBJ2-2; D unclear. Germline lookup yields CDR1 SGHTA and CDR2 FQGNSA. The CDR3 has 14 residues. Trimming removed 1 base at V and 5 bases at J, with 8 bases between. CDR3 region: CASSLVRSTGELFF. Here the CDR3 DNA reads TGTGCCAGCAGCTTAGTCCGGTCTACCGGGGAGCTGTTTTTT.

This clonotype was seen at least ten times. The chain combines TRBV20-1 with TRBJ2-1, with D possibly matching TRBD2 (5 bases). The CDR3 covers 11 residues. Germline V gene sequence: CDR1 DFQATT, CDR2 SNEGSKA (reference sequence). The V end was cut by 7 bases, the J end by 7 bases, with 11 bases between. The CDR3: CSVPRRNEQFF. In DNA form, the CDR3 reads TGCAGTGTTCCAAGGAGGAATGAGCAGTTCTTC.

This chain links TRBV5-1 with TRBJ2-6, with TRBD1 as a possible D gene (6 bases). The CDR3 sequence is 18 residues long. The V gene's germline CDR1 is SGHRS and CDR2 YFSETQ. The V and J ends lost 4 bases and 1 base respectively, with 18 bases between them. CDR3 loop: CASSLLVSGVSGANVLTF. The DNA of the CDR3 is TGCGCCAGCAGCCTACTGGTCTCAGGGGTTTCTGGGGCCAACGTCCTGACTTTC.

This chain joins TRBV20-1 and TRBJ1-2; 7 nucleotides match TRBD1. CDR1 is DFQATT and CDR2 is SNEGSKA in the germline V gene (reference sequence). Trimming at V came to 5 bases and at J to 5 bases, leaving 5 bases not matched to a gene. The CDR3 loop spans 12 amino acids. The CDR3 here is CSALDRSYGYTF. CDR3 in DNA: TGCAGTGCTCTGGACAGGAGTTATGGCTACACCTTC.